This T cell receptor beta chain was recorded in a study of tumor and adjacent non-tumor tissue in lung cancer. Study context: There were approximately twelve adenocarcinoma, a couple of squamous cell carcinoma and 1 small cell lung cancer cases.

Between the trimmed V and J ends, which lost 6 bases and 3 bases, there was a span of 12 bases. Germline lookup yields CDR1 SQVTM and CDR2 ANQGSEA. The CDR3 is 12 residues long. TCRbeta libraries were built with three rounds of nested PCR, modified from ARM-PCR. TCRdb re-analysed the multiplex PCR reads in MiXCR, keeping a single row per CDR3 protein. The sample yields approximately 82,000 distinct CDR3 sequences, about 80% seen once. No cell sorting was done before RNA was extracted from the tissue. Distant lung tissue was collected more than 3 cm away from the tumor edge. This clonotype was sampled from a man aged 65 to 85 with non-small cell lung cancer. The specimen sequenced was distant non-tumor lung tissue. The gene calls are TRBV29-1 and TRBJ2-7; tentatively, D is TRBD2 (6 bases). CDR3 residues: CSVGSSGYEQYF. The CDR3 DNA reads TGCAGCGTCGGGAGCTCCGGCTACGAGCAGTACTTC.